Listed below are T cell receptor beta chains from one sample, sequenced in a study of siplizumab effects on memory and regulatory T cells. Using immunoSEQ multiplex PCR, the repertoire was profiled, and TCRdb retains in-frame clones only, with some absent. This table has 65,000 to 90,000 clones, 90% to 95% appearing once. The source material was CD8+ T cells sorted from blood. The source is a human donor in good health. The CDR3 runs from the conserved cysteine through the conserved F or W. The order of the fields is clone size, D gene, J gene, V gene, CDR3 DNA, CDR3 protein. A D gene is named only where the DNA matches it firmly. Not every row has a clone size; where given, it reads once, few, many or a size class.

clone size: NA
D gene: NA
J gene: TRBJ2-7
V gene: TRBV5-4
CDR3 DNA: TGTGCCAGCAGCCTGTGGGGGACCTACGAGCAGTACTTC
CDR3 protein: CASSLWGTYEQYF

clone size: once
D gene: NA
J gene: TRBJ1-4
V gene: TRBV27
CDR3 DNA: TGTGCCAGCAGTGCCACAACTAATGAAAAACTGTTTTTT
CDR3 protein: CASSATTNEKLFF

clone size: once
D gene: NA
J gene: TRBJ1-2
V gene: TRBV6-5
CDR3 DNA: TGTGCCAGCAGCACGGACTCACTGTATGGCTACACCTTC
CDR3 protein: CASSTDSLYGYTF

clone size: NA
D gene: NA
J gene: TRBJ1-2
V gene: TRBV6-5
CDR3 DNA: TGTGCCAGCAGTTATGGGGGGAATGGCTACACCTTC
CDR3 protein: CASSYGGNGYTF

clone size: NA
D gene: NA
J gene: TRBJ1-5
V gene: TRBV2
CDR3 DNA: TGTGCCAGCAGTAAGGACACATATAGCAATCAGCCCCAGCATTTT
CDR3 protein: CASSKDTYSNQPQHF

clone size: NA
D gene: TRBD2
J gene: TRBJ2-5
V gene: TRBV19
CDR3 DNA: TGTGCCAGTAGTATAGGGGAGGGATGGGAGACCCAGTACTTC
CDR3 protein: CASSIGEGWETQYF

clone size: NA
D gene: TRBD1
J gene: TRBJ2-7
V gene: TRBV5-5
CDR3 DNA: TGTGCCAGCAGCTTGGAGACAGGGTACGAGCAGTACTTC
CDR3 protein: CASSLETGYEQYF

clone size: few
D gene: NA
J gene: TRBJ1-1
V gene: TRBV5-3
CDR3 DNA: TGTGCCAGAAGCCAAAATTGCACAGGGAACACTGAAGCTTTCTTT
CDR3 protein: CARSQNCTGNTEAFF

clone size: NA
D gene: NA
J gene: TRBJ2-7
V gene: TRBV7-2
CDR3 DNA: TGTGCCAGCAGCGCAACACCCCAAGCCTCCTACGAGCAGTACTTC
CDR3 protein: CASSATPQASYEQYF

clone size: NA
D gene: NA
J gene: TRBJ2-5
V gene: TRBV6-6
CDR3 DNA: TGTGCCAGCCAGTTAGTGGGAATCCAAGAGACCCAGTACTTC
CDR3 protein: CASQLVGIQETQYF

clone size: NA
D gene: NA
J gene: TRBJ2-5
V gene: TRBV11-2
CDR3 DNA: TGTGCCAGCAGCTTATTTGGGGGACAAGAGACCCAGTACTTC
CDR3 protein: CASSLFGGQETQYF

clone size: NA
D gene: NA
J gene: TRBJ1-2
V gene: TRBV15
CDR3 DNA: TGTGCCACCAGCAGAGATCATCCAGACCCCTATGGCTACACCTTC
CDR3 protein: CATSRDHPDPYGYTF

clone size: few
D gene: NA
J gene: TRBJ1-1
V gene: TRBV5-4
CDR3 DNA: TGTGCCGGGATCGGGGAGAACACTGAAGCTTTCTTT
CDR3 protein: CAGIGENTEAFF

clone size: NA
D gene: NA
J gene: TRBJ1-2
V gene: TRBV11-2
CDR3 DNA: TGTGCCAGCAGCTTTGGTATCGGCTACACCTTC
CDR3 protein: CASSFGIGYTF

clone size: NA
D gene: NA
J gene: TRBJ2-7
V gene: TRBV2
CDR3 DNA: TGTGCCAGCAATAGGGGGACACCGGGAGAGCAGTACTTC
CDR3 protein: CASNRGTPGEQYF

clone size: NA
D gene: NA
J gene: TRBJ1-2
V gene: TRBV19
CDR3 DNA: TGTGCCAGTAGTATCGAGGGTGGCTATGGCTACACCTTC
CDR3 protein: CASSIEGGYGYTF

clone size: NA
D gene: NA
J gene: TRBJ1-6
V gene: TRBV7-9
CDR3 DNA: TGTGCCAGCAGCTTCTCGGGACACTCCTATAATTCACCCCTCCACTTT
CDR3 protein: CASSFSGHSYNSPLHF

clone size: few
D gene: NA
J gene: TRBJ1-2
V gene: TRBV5-1
CDR3 DNA: TGCGCCAGCAGTTTTAACTATGGCTATGGCTACACCTTC
CDR3 protein: CASSFNYGYGYTF

clone size: NA
D gene: NA
J gene: TRBJ2-7
V gene: TRBV7-9
CDR3 DNA: TGTGCCAGCAGCTCTACAGGTCCCGAGCAGTACTTC
CDR3 protein: CASSSTGPEQYF

clone size: NA
D gene: NA
J gene: TRBJ2-3
V gene: TRBV7-9
CDR3 DNA: TGTGCCAGCAGCTTAATCACAGATACGCAGTATTTT
CDR3 protein: CASSLITDTQYF

clone size: NA
D gene: NA
J gene: TRBJ2-7
V gene: TRBV28
CDR3 DNA: TGTGCCAGCAGTTTATGGGGGGGGACAGAAGGCTACGAGCAGTACTTC
CDR3 protein: CASSLWGGTEGYEQYF

clone size: NA
D gene: NA
J gene: TRBJ2-7
V gene: TRBV13
CDR3 DNA: TGTGCCAGCAGCCGGGGACTCCACGAGCAGTACTTC
CDR3 protein: CASSRGLHEQYF

clone size: NA
D gene: TRBD2
J gene: TRBJ2-1
V gene: TRBV28
CDR3 DNA: TGTGCCAGCAGATTACAACTAGCGGGGGGGTACAATGAGCAGTTCTTC
CDR3 protein: CASRLQLAGGYNEQFF

clone size: NA
D gene: NA
J gene: TRBJ1-1
V gene: TRBV14
CDR3 DNA: TGTGCCAGCAGCTCCCGCTTGGGAGACACTGAAGCTTTCTTT
CDR3 protein: CASSSRLGDTEAFF

clone size: NA
D gene: NA
J gene: TRBJ2-7
V gene: TRBV9
CDR3 DNA: TGTGCCAGCTCCGAAGGGGGATCCGGACCCTTTTACGAGCAGTACTTC
CDR3 protein: CASSEGGSGPFYEQYF

clone size: NA
D gene: NA
J gene: TRBJ1-1
V gene: TRBV9
CDR3 DNA: TGTGCCAGCAGCGCGGGACGTATGACCACTTGGGACACTGAAGCTTTCTTT
CDR3 protein: CASSAGRMTTWDTEAFF

clone size: NA
D gene: TRBD1
J gene: TRBJ1-5
V gene: TRBV5-4
CDR3 DNA: TGTGCCAGCAGCTTGGAAGGGGGCGGTAATCAGCCCCAGCATTTT
CDR3 protein: CASSLEGGGNQPQHF

clone size: NA
D gene: TRBD2
J gene: TRBJ2-3
V gene: TRBV6-4
CDR3 DNA: TGTGCCAGCAGTGAAACTAGCGGGGGCCGGGATACGCAGTATTTT
CDR3 protein: CASSETSGGRDTQYF

clone size: NA
D gene: TRBD1
J gene: TRBJ2-7
V gene: TRBV19
CDR3 DNA: TGTGCCAGTAGTATGGGGACAGGGTCCTACGAGCAGTACTTC
CDR3 protein: CASSMGTGSYEQYF

clone size: NA
D gene: NA
J gene: TRBJ2-5
V gene: TRBV9
CDR3 DNA: TGTGCCAGCAGCGTAGAGGCAACGTACCAAGAGACCCAGTACTTC
CDR3 protein: CASSVEATYQETQYF

clone size: NA
D gene: NA
J gene: TRBJ1-2
V gene: TRBV12-5
CDR3 DNA: TGTGCTAGTGGCGGGGGCCGAGAGGAGTCCTTC
CDR3 protein: CASGGGREESF

clone size: NA
D gene: NA
J gene: TRBJ2-6
V gene: TRBV7-9
CDR3 DNA: TGTGCCAGCAGCTTACTAGGCGCTGCGGGTTCTGGGGCCAACGTCCTGACTTTC
CDR3 protein: CASSLLGAAGSGANVLTF

clone size: NA
D gene: NA
J gene: TRBJ2-3
V gene: TRBV2
CDR3 DNA: TGTGCCACCTACAGCACAGATACGCAGTATTTT
CDR3 protein: CATYSTDTQYF

clone size: once
D gene: NA
J gene: TRBJ2-5
V gene: TRBV9
CDR3 DNA: TGTGCCAGCAGCGTAGCTGGGGGCGGAGTAGAGACCCAGTACTTC
CDR3 protein: CASSVAGGGVETQYF

clone size: NA
D gene: NA
J gene: TRBJ2-1
V gene: TRBV7-9
CDR3 DNA: TGTGCCAGCAGCCACTCCCCCGGGAACAATGAGCAGTTCTTC
CDR3 protein: CASSHSPGNNEQFF

clone size: once
D gene: NA
J gene: TRBJ1-1
V gene: TRBV11-1
CDR3 DNA: TGTGCCAGCAGCCGGACAGCCAACACTGAAGCTTTCTTT
CDR3 protein: CASSRTANTEAFF

clone size: NA
D gene: NA
J gene: TRBJ1-1
V gene: TRBV9
CDR3 DNA: TGTGCCAGCAGCGCCAGCGACACTGAAGCTTTCTTT
CDR3 protein: CASSASDTEAFF

clone size: NA
D gene: NA
J gene: TRBJ1-1
V gene: TRBV19
CDR3 DNA: TGTGCCAGTAGTTTAACAGCGGACACTGAAGCTTTCTTT
CDR3 protein: CASSLTADTEAFF

clone size: once
D gene: NA
J gene: TRBJ2-5
V gene: TRBV4-1
CDR3 DNA: TGCGCCAGCAGCCAAGCTATTGTGTTTGAGACCCAGTACTTC
CDR3 protein: CASSQAIVFETQYF

clone size: NA
D gene: NA
J gene: TRBJ1-6
V gene: TRBV9
CDR3 DNA: TGTGCCAGCAGCGTAGACAGGGCTAATTCACCCCTCCACTTT
CDR3 protein: CASSVDRANSPLHF

clone size: NA
D gene: NA
J gene: TRBJ1-6
V gene: TRBV5-1
CDR3 DNA: TGCGCCAGCAGCTGGGAGGCGGATTCACCCCTCCACTTT
CDR3 protein: CASSWEADSPLHF

clone size: NA
D gene: NA
J gene: TRBJ2-5
V gene: TRBV29-1
CDR3 DNA: TGCAGTGGGGGAACGCTAGCGCAGGAGACCCAGTACTTC
CDR3 protein: CSGGTLAQETQYF